This T cell receptor beta chain was documented in a study of T cell responses to AZD1222 COVID-19 vaccine. Overall study context: Combined were second doses at about 4 or about 12 weeks.

The V and J ends lost 7 bases and 8 bases, in that order; junction bases with no gene match: 8. CDR3 length equals 14 residues. In germline, CDR1 is MNHEY, CDR2 SVGAGI. The data were produced by immunoSEQ multiplex PCR, yet TCRdb's version contains in-frame clones alone and is incomplete. The top ten clones hold 1.2% of a sample with under 120,000 clones, more than 90% of them seen once. This sequence was found in an adult in good health. V and J are TRBV6-5 and TRBJ1-4; 9 bases line up with TRBD1. Sequences were derived from peripheral blood, sampled on day 0 of AZD1222 vaccination. CDR3 residues: CASILDRGGEKLFF. The CDR3 nucleotides are TGTGCCAGCATTCTGGACAGGGGTGGAGAAAAACTGTTTTTT.